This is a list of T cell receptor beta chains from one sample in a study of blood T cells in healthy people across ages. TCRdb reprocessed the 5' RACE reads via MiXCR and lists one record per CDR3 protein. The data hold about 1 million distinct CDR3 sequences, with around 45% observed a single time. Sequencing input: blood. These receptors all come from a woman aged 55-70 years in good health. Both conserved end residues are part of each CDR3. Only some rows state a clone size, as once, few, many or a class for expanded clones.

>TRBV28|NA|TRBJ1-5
CASSPTSTTSNQPQHF
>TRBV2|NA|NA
CASSGGWNYNEQYF
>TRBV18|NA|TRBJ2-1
CASSPSTGTITNEQFF
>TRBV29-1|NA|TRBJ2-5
CSVNGTSGRIQETQYF
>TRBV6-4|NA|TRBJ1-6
CASRETGGVGSPLHF
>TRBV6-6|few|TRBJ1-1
CASNSGQRYTEAFF
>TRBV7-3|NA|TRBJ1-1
CASSLTGGLNTEAFF
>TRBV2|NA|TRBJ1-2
CASSDRQGIYGYTF
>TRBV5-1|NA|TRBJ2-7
CASSLGLIGGVDVEQYF
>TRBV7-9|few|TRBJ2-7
CASSWDRAGNEQYF
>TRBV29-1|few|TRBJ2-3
CSVDGGGGTDTQYF
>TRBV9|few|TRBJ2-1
CASSSVTSGRAPYNEQFF
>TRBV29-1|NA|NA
CSVPFGTSVSETQYF
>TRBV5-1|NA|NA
CASSVATSTEQYF
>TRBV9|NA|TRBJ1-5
CASTRKQVYSNQPQHF
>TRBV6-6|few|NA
CASRGFGQGSYEQYF
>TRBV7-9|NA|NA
CASSSPGQGRETQYF
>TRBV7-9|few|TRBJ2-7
CASSLHGLEQSYEQYF
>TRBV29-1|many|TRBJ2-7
CSVHGSSYEQYF
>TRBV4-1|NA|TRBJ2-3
CASTAGGRADTQDF
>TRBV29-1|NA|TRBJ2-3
CSVVGTVLNRVTDTQYF
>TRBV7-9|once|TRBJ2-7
CASMSGTYYNEQYF
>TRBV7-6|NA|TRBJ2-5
CAGSSGLAGLQETQYF
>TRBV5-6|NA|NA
CASSLKIRGTETQYF
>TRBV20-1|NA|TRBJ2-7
CSATEVKGTLSEQYF
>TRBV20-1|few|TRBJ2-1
CSASGRSPDEQFF
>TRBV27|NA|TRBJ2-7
CASSPRDNSYEQYF
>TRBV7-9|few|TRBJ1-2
CASSFRQGIPGYTF
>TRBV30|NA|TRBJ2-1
CAWSDGTSGRGEQFF
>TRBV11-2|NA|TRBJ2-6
CASSFFYGTGGSGANVLTF
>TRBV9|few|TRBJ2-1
CASSASTPIRAHNEQFF
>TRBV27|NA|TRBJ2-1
CASKTGRTYNEQFF
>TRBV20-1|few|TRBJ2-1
CSAPLTSGSFDEQFF
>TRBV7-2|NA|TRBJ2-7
CASSLAAGNYEQYF
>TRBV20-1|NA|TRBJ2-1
CSASTGTSIYEQFF